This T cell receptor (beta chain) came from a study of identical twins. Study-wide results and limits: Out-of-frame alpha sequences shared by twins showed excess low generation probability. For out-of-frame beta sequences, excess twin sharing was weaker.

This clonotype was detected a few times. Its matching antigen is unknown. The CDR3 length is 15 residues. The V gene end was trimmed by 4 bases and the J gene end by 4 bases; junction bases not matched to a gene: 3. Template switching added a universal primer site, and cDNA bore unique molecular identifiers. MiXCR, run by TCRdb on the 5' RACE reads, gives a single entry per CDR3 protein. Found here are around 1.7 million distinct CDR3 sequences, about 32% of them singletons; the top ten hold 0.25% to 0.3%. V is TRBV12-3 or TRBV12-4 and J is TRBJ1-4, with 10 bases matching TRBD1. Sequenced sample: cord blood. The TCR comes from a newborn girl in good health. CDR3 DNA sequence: TGTGCCAGCAGTTCCGGACAGGGGGTTAATGAAAAACTGTTTTTT. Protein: CASSSGQGVNEKLFF.